This record looks at one TCR beta chain sequence and its context. This specimen comes from a study of cytomegalovirus exposure and HLA in healthy donors. The PCR was carried out with 60 Vbeta primers and 13 Jbeta primers. The table came from immunoSEQ multiplex PCR; TCRdb's copy has only in-frame clones and leaves some out. The sample includes about 160,000 clones, around 85% of them seen just once. The CDR3 covers 15 residues. The V segment lost 4 bases and the J segment 7 bases; nucleotides outside the gene matches: 10. Germline values: CDR1 MGHRA, CDR2 YSYEKL. Sequencing was done on a sample of PBMCs. The receptor comes from a man aged 35 to 55 in good health and CMV-seronegative. The chain employs TRBV4-1 and TRBJ1-5; TRBD1 matches at 7 bases. CDR3 sequence (DNA): TGCGCCAGCAGCCGGAACACAGGGGTTAACCAGCCCCAGCATTTT. It translates to CASSRNTGVNQPQHF.